The clone carrying this T cell receptor (beta chain) was detected a few times. Profiling relied on immunoSEQ multiplex PCR, and the TCRdb table lists in-frame clones only, not all of them. The sample lists more than 55,000 clones, 75% to 90% occurring once. This sample was taken from a study of T cell responses to AZD1222 COVID-19 vaccine. The CDR3 is 11 residues long. V gave up 5 bases and J gave up 7 bases, with 9 bases separating them. The sequence was obtained from an adult who received the AZD1222 COVID-19 vaccine. The rearrangement uses TRBV12-3 or TRBV12-4 and TRBJ2-7; D remains ambiguous. The sequencing here drew on peripheral blood, taken 28 days after the second AZD1222 dose. The DNA of the CDR3 is TGTGCCAGCAGTCCCGACGTGGAGCAGTACTTC. Encoded protein: CASSPDVEQYF.